These 4 T cell receptor beta chains were sequenced from one sample in a study of CD8 T cells in ankylosing spondylitis. Study-level results: Among TCR beta sequences, a motif of eight highly homologous variants appeared characteristic of ankylosing spondylitis blood.

TCRdb called the 5' RACE reads again in MiXCR, with one record for every CDR3 protein. The data contain about 700,000 distinct CDR3 sequences, around a fifth of them singletons. These receptors have no identified antigens. Input material: blood, either unsorted or a sorted T cell fraction (not recorded which). These receptors were obtained from a male donor with ankylosing spondylitis.

J is TRBJ1-1 and V is TRBV12-3 or TRBV12-4, with D perhaps TRBD1 (6 bases). CDR3 size: 16 residues. Trimming stripped 9 bases from V and 2 bases from J, with 22 bases between. The CDR3 sequence: CASTNRPGQLNTEAFF. The CDR3 nucleotides read TGTGCCAGTACTAACAGACCGGGACAACTAAACACTGAAGCTTTCTTT.

The chain links TRBV2 to TRBJ1-4, with unresolved D. The germline V gene encodes CDR1 SNHLY and CDR2 FYNNEI. Deletions cut 4 bases from V and 5 bases from J, with 11 bases between. The CDR3 runs 14 residues. DNA of the CDR3: TGTGCCAGCAGTGCTGGACCAAAAAATGAAAAACTGTTTTTT. Amino acid sequence: CASSAGPKNEKLFF.

This clonotype was seen more than once but under ten times. DNA for the CDR3: TGTGCCAGCAGCGTAGAGGGGGGCGAGCAGTACTTC. It is translated as CASSVEGGEQYF. The chain links TRBV9 to TRBJ2-7; possibly TRBD1 or TRBD2 for D (6 bases each). Trimming cost V 0 bases and J 6 bases, with 7 bases left between them. The germline gives CDR1 SGDLS, CDR2 YYNGEE. CDR3 length: 12 residues. The variable domain in full, with the rest retrieved from reference TRBV9 and TRBJ2-7, is DSGVTQTPKHLITATGQRVTLRCSPRSGDLSVYWYQQSLDQGLQFLIQYYNGEERAKGNILERFSAQQFPDLHSELNLSSLELGDSALYFCASSVEGGEQYFGPGTRLTVT.

This clonotype turned up a few times. This chain uses TRBV5-1 with TRBJ2-5; D not resolved. Germline values: CDR1 SGHRS, CDR2 YFSETQ. The CDR3 has 14 amino acids. The V end lost 4 bases, the J end lost 4 bases, and 14 bases lay between the germline ends. The CDR3 DNA reads as TGCGCCAGCAGCAGATACGGCTCAAGAGAGACCCAGTACTTC. Translated, it gives CASSRYGSRETQYF.